Below, 16 T cell receptor beta chains from the same sample are listed, as sequenced in a study of blood T cell repertoires in COVID-19. Sequencing used immunoSEQ multiplex PCR; TCRdb keeps in-frame clones, though not all of them. The sample lists approximately 10,000 clones, 82% seen once, with about a fifth in the top ten. Sequenced: peripheral blood. The origin of the receptors is a human donor in a cohort sampled during active COVID-19.

V usage is TRBV14 and J usage is TRBJ1-1; D is possibly TRBD1 (5 bases). The CDR3 runs to 15 residues. With 1 base removed from V and 3 bases from J, the gap between germline ends came to 12 bases. The germline gives CDR1 SGHDN, CDR2 FVKESK. Here the CDR3 reads CASSQGQIWDTEAFF. Here the CDR3 DNA reads TGTGCCAGCAGCCAAGGACAGATTTGGGACACTGAAGCTTTCTTT. The whole variable domain, remainder taken from reference TRBV14 and TRBJ1-1, is EAGVTQFPSHSVIEKGQTVTLRCDPISGHDNLYWYRRVMGKEIKFLLHFVKESKQDESGMPNNRFLAERTGGTYSTLKVQPAELEDSGVYFCASSQGQIWDTEAFFGQGTRLTVV.

In its sample, this clone was seen once. One end of the junction is discordant with germline, which a read error may explain. V is TRBV7-7 and J is TRBJ1-1; possible D gene TRBD1, 5 bases. In germline, CDR1 is SSHAT, CDR2 FNYEAQ (reference sequence). This CDR3 has 13 amino acids. The CDR3 sequence is CASSSQVNTEAFF. The CDR3 bases are TGTGCTAGCAGCTCACAGGTGAACACTGAAGCTTTCTTT.

The J gene is TRBJ1-2, the V gene TRBV3-1 (or the pseudogene TRBV3-2); possible D gene TRBD1, 5 bases. The CDR3 totals 13 residues. Trimming stripped 4 bases from V and 8 bases from J, with 14 bases between. CDR1 LGHDT and CDR2 YNNKEL come from the germline V gene (reference sequence). The CDR3 sequence: CASSPQQGEGYTF. For the CDR3, the DNA is TGTGCCAGCAGCCCCCAGCAGGGTGAGGGCTACACCTTC.

The rearrangement uses TRBV4-1 and TRBJ2-7; 7 nucleotides match TRBD1. Germline V gene lookup returns CDR1 MGHRA and CDR2 YSYEKL. The V gene end was trimmed by 4 bases and the J gene end by 0 bases; junction bases not matched to a gene: 9. CDR3 length equals 16 residues. The CDR3 loop is CASSRQTGQSSYEQYF. In DNA, the CDR3 is TGCGCCAGCAGCCGCCAGACAGGGCAAAGCTCCTACGAGCAGTACTTC.

This chain links TRBV5-1 with TRBJ2-3, with a tentative D call TRBD1 (5 bases). In germline, CDR1 is SGHRS, CDR2 YFSETQ. The CDR3 sequence is 17 residues long. V lost 4 bases and J 7 bases, leaving 25 bases between the germline ends. The CDR3 DNA is TGCGCCAGCAGCATAGACCGGGCCCAGACGACAGCATATACGCAGTATTTT. Amino acid sequence: CASSIDRAQTTAYTQYF.

CDR3 in amino acids: CASSTEQGSGRAFF. CDR3 DNA sequence: TGTGCCAGCAGCACGGAACAGGGTTCGGGAAGAGCTTTCTTT. The rearrangement links TRBV5-4 to TRBJ1-1, with D possibly being TRBD1 (6 bases). Trimming took 4 bases from V and 10 from J, leaving 20 bases between them. Germline CDR1 is SGHNT and CDR2 is YYREEE (reference sequence). The CDR3 is made up of 14 amino acids.

The chain couples TRBV5-4 to TRBJ1-2, with D uncertain. The CDR3 extends over 15 amino acids. V dropped 0 bases and J dropped 0 bases, with 9 bases sitting between them. Germline lookup yields CDR1 SGHNT and CDR2 YYREEE (reference sequence). This chain's CDR3 is CASSLGRVANYGYTF. Written as DNA, the CDR3 is TGTGCCAGCAGCTTGGGGAGGGTGGCTAACTATGGCTACACCTTC.

The rearrangement links TRBV7-3 to TRBJ2-3, with a tentative D call TRBD2 (6 bases). CDR3 size: 14 residues. Germline lookup yields CDR1 SGHTA and CDR2 FQGTGA. Trimming took 4 bases from V and 6 from J, leaving 14 bases between them. The CDR3 nucleotides read TGTGCCAGCAGCTACAGGCCCAGCGGGGATACGCAGTATTTT. Its translation: CASSYRPSGDTQYF.

The chain combines TRBV5-8 with TRBJ2-5, with no clear D. The CDR3 length is 13 residues. The V end lost 3 bases, the J end lost 3 bases, and 9 bases lay between the germline ends. Germline CDR1 reads SGHTS; CDR2 reads YDEGEE. The CDR3 spells CASSSFLKETQYF. CDR3 nucleotide sequence: TGTGCCAGCAGCTCCTTTCTAAAAGAGACCCAGTACTTC.

The rearrangement uses TRBV4-3 and TRBJ2-7, with 11 bases identical to TRBD1. The CDR3 has 16 amino acids. Trimming took 3 bases from V and 1 from J; bases not matched to a gene: 5. Germline V lookup: CDR1 LGHNA, CDR2 YSLEER. The DNA of the CDR3 is TGCGCCAGCAGCCACACCGGGGACAGGGGGTCCTACGAGCAGTACTTC. Its protein product is CASSHTGDRGSYEQYF.

This clone was seen a few times. The V gene is TRBV11-2, the J gene TRBJ2-7; TRBD1 agrees at 9 bases. The CDR3 spans 15 residues. J lost 4 bases, V lost 6 bases, and 10 bases had no gene match. Germline CDR1 reads SGHAT; CDR2 reads FQNNGV. The CDR3 region is CASRRLPTGGYEQYF. CDR3 sequence (DNA): TGTGCCAGCAGACGTCTTCCGACAGGGGGTTACGAGCAGTACTTC.

The chain uses TRBV30 and TRBJ2-1; 8 nucleotides line up with TRBD1. CDR1 is GTSNPN, CDR2 SVGIG, per germline (reference sequence). The CDR3 consists of 16 residues. After removal of 2 bases from V and 5 bases from J, the junction contained 11 bases not matched to a gene. Here the CDR3 DNA reads TGTGCCTGGAGTACCCTAGGACAGGGTGTCCACAATGAGCAGTTCTTC. Protein sequence: CAWSTLGQGVHNEQFF. Together with reference TRBV30 and TRBJ2-1, the CDR3 gives the full variable domain: SQTIHQWPATLVQPVGSPLSLECTVEGTSNPNLYWYRQAAGRGLQLLFYSVGIGQISSEVPQNLSASRPQDRQFILSSKKLLLSDSGFYLCAWSTLGQGVHNEQFFGPGTRLTVL.

The chain has TRBV4-1 and TRBJ1-5; 9 nucleotides match TRBD1. Losses at the gene ends were 1 base for V and 2 bases for J; bases not matched to a gene: 0. Germline CDR1 is MGHRA and CDR2 is YSYEKL. CDR3 length equals 15 residues. In DNA, the CDR3 is TGCGCCAGCAGCCAAGGACAGGGGGGCAATCAGCCCCAGCATTTT. This encodes CASSQGQGGNQPQHF.

The V and J genes are TRBV6-2 or TRBV6-3 and TRBJ2-7, with D unclear. Trimming took 1 base from V and 3 from J, leaving 4 bases between them. The CDR3 contains 12 residues. Germline loops: CDR1 MNHEY, CDR2 SVGEGT. The CDR3 loop is CASSYFSYEQYF. CDR3 nucleotides: TGTGCCAGCAGTTACTTCAGCTACGAGCAGTACTTC.

CDR3 sequence: CASSYSLRSYNEQFF. The CDR3 coding sequence is TGTGCCAGCAGTTACTCCCTCCGGTCCTACAATGAGCAGTTCTTC. This chain connects TRBV6-2 or TRBV6-3 to TRBJ2-1; no definite D call. CDR1 and CDR2 (germline): MNHEY, SVGEGT. V was shortened by 0 bases and J by 1 base, with 7 bases between the two germline ends. The CDR3 is 15 amino acids.

V is TRBV28 and J is TRBJ2-2; 10 bases are shared with TRBD2. V lost 5 bases to trimming and J lost 5 bases; unmatched junction nucleotides: 5. Germline assignment: CDR1 MDHEN and CDR2 SYDVKM. The CDR3 length is 15 residues. CDR3 protein: CASSPAGGQTGELFF. CDR3 nucleotide sequence: TGTGCCAGCAGTCCAGCGGGGGGGCAAACCGGGGAGCTGTTTTTT.